This T cell receptor (beta chain) was recovered during a study of OX40 agonist ivuxolimab in advanced cancers. Notes on the research overall: Ivuxolimab was an agonistic, fully human IgG2 monoclonal antibody directed against OX40 (CD134), a costimulatory receptor. Intravenous ivuxolimab was administered to patients every 2 weeks at six dose levels: 0.01, 0.1, 0.3, 1.5, 3 and 10 mg/kg. Of the approximately 50 dose-escalation patients, hepatocellular carcinoma was present in around 20, melanoma in approximately 15, renal cell carcinoma in 9 and head and neck cancer in 9. In the dose-escalation cohort, around four fifths of patients were male, and the mean age was roughly 60 years with a range of about 20 to 90. Patients were allowed to have had prior anti-PD-1, anti-PD-L1 or anti-CTLA-4 therapy, and 40% to 45% of the dose-escalation patients had previously received checkpoint inhibitors. Partial responses occurred in three dose-escalation patients, of whom one had hepatocellular carcinoma and two had cutaneous melanoma. Peripheral TCRbeta sequencing was intended to test whether TCR sequence diversity was altered and clonal T-cell expansion was caused by ivuxolimab. The paper describes the monotherapy dose-escalation part (N ≈ 49 patients) of the phase I trial of ivuxolimab.

Patients with autoimmune disease history or receiving systemic immunosuppression were excluded from the trial. Peripheral blood for TCR sequencing was collected from all dose cohorts at baseline, on cycle 4 day 1, and on cycle 7 day 1. The samples were taken from a phase I, first-in-human, multicenter, open-label dose-escalation trial of ivuxolimab. Adults with locally advanced or metastatic melanoma, renal cell, hepatocellular, or head and neck squamous cell carcinoma were enrolled in the trial. Before TCR sequencing, CD4+ T cells and CD8+ T cells were sorted from peripheral blood as separate populations. Of note for this clone: Its recognized antigen is unknown. No qualities accompany the bases; no much larger clone lies one base away.

Broader findings and caveats from the paper: At doses of 0.1 to 3.0 mg/kg, clonal expansion of both CD4+ and CD8+ blood T cells was observed from baseline to week 6. Low levels of normalized T-cell clonal expansion were also seen in some patients who did not respond. In partial responders in the 0.1-3.0 mg/kg groups, normalized peripheral clonal expansion was found to be among the lowest, especially among CD8+ T cells. The antigen specificity of the peripheral T cells that underwent clonal expansion was not determined. After ivuxolimab, expanded clones were on average more numerous among CD8+ T cells than among CD4+ T cells.

Genomic DNA was isolated from the sorted cells so that the TCRbeta CDR3 region could be sequenced. TCRbeta CDR3 regions were sequenced using the immunoSEQ Assay. TCRdb obtained this table from immuneACCESS and retained in-frame rearrangements with V and J assigned. These tables miss some clones; where compared with another copy, unresolved V genes account for less than half of the shortfall, and the remainder is unexplained. The sample table holds more than 60,000 clones, of which 85% were seen once. Clones ranked in the top ten supply 3.5% to 4% of the sample. From V the trimming removes 4 bases and from J it removes 4 bases, while the gene matches leave 0 bases of the junction unaccounted for. There are 13 amino acids in the CDR3, from cysteine to phenylalanine inclusive. Only the CDR3 region is kept as DNA, spanning 39 bases read in frame from base 1. The CDR1 and CDR2 encoded by the germline V gene are MDHEN and SYDVKM.

Recombination connected TRBV28 to TRBJ1-2; TRBD1 fits 10 bases in the junction. The sequences come from CD4+ or CD8+ T cells sorted from blood, collected in a trial of the OX40 agonist ivuxolimab. The receptor comes from an adult with an advanced solid tumor such as melanoma, head and neck, liver or kidney cancer. The nucleotide sequence is given as TGTGCCAGCAGTTGGACAGGGGGCTATGGCTACACCTTC. This encodes CASSWTGGYGYTF.